This entry features one T cell receptor (beta chain) sequence. Its antigen remains undetermined. No quality values exist for individual bases; no much larger clone is one base distant. The library was generated by the immunoSEQ multiplex PCR assay. The multiplex PCR relied on a mix of 60 forward primers for TCR Vbeta segments and 13 reverse primers for TCR Jbeta segments. Amplification of the CDR3 region of rearranged TCR beta genes was performed with a multiplex PCR assay on genomic DNA. The amplified TCR beta libraries were sequenced on the Illumina HiSeq System as 87-base-pair reads. Per the source publication's procedure: Across the 700 or so repertoires, a later analysis counted 60 million to 90 million unique TCR beta chains, 9 million to 14 million of which were shared by at least two donors. To remove PCR and sequencing errors, raw reads were error-corrected and collapsed into unique sequences using a nearest-neighbor algorithm that merged closely related sequences. CDR3 sequences were aligned to IMGT reference sequences to assign V, D and J gene segments. For a sequence to be retained, a match of at least six nucleotides to both a V gene segment and a J gene segment was required. A rearrangement counted as productive if the CDR3 had no stop codons and remained in frame with V and J, and every other rearrangement counted as non-productive. CDR3 was defined according to IMGT convention as the region running from the second conserved V-encoded cysteine to the conserved J-encoded phenylalanine. In an earlier analysis of some 550 of the donors, sequences lacking an unambiguous match to a single V gene segment were excluded. In an earlier analysis of approximately 610 of the donors, V segments were called functional above 56.7% productive rearrangements and were called segregating when the between-donor standard deviation exceeded 5%. A statistical classification framework was developed to diagnose cytomegalovirus status using the catalog of TCR beta chain sequences. In a later analysis, TCR nucleotide sequences were compared against IMGT/GENE-DB human TR gene sequences so that V and J genes could be assigned. The TCRdist pipeline was used in a later analysis to assign CDR3 sequences and most-parsimonious VDJ recombination scenarios. A later analysis defined each TCR beta chain by its CDR3 amino acid sequence plus V-gene family, and excluded reads lacking a unique V-gene family. To address suspected cross-contamination and a sequencing artifact, a later analysis removed a few hundred highly shared, low-generation-probability nucleotide sequences. A later analysis calculated a clonal expansion index for each public chain from normalized within-repertoire ranks of inferred template counts. A later analysis computed generation probabilities with a VDJ recombination model fitted to out-of-frame rearrangements, and checked the results against IGoR. A later analysis scored TCR-TCR, TCR-HLA and TCR-CMV co-occurrence with hypergeometric tests, applying a repertoire-size bias correction to TCR pairs. A later analysis estimated false discovery rates by permuting HLA or CMV assignments 20 times. In a later analysis, co-occurring TCRs were grouped using DBSCAN, and TCRdist sequence similarity was added for clustering within HLA-allele-positive subsets. Repertoires with fewer than 30,000 or more than 120,000 public chains were left out of co-occurrence clustering, as were about 5 repertoires with anomalous nucleotide sharing. TCRdb re-hosts the immuneACCESS table, in-frame sequences only. Its copies lack some clones; in the studies checked, an unresolved V gene accounts for under half of them, and the cause for the rest is not known. That table furnishes V, J and clone size, whereas the DNA furnished D and trimming. Across this sample there are 95,000 to 150,000 clones, with roughly three fifths seen only once. The ten top clones hold 8% to 9% of the sample.

These data belong to a study of cytomegalovirus exposure and HLA in healthy donors (TCRdb year 2017). In the study overall: An earlier analysis of 587 of the donors reported about 260 Gb of sequence data and 117 million unique TCR beta sequences obtained from around 170 million T cells. A later genetic analysis took genome-wide SNP genotypes for about 65% of the roughly 670 donors and used that subset as a discovery cohort. The number of donors typed differed by locus, with about 629-640 for A, B, C, DRB1 and DQB1, around 520 for DQA1, 600 to 610 for DPA1, and over 400 for DPB1. In the later analysis, no new phenotypic data were used to find candidate immune exposures; instead, reliance was placed on TCR beta sequences and their occurrence across donors. In an earlier analysis of 500 to 650 of the donors, high-throughput TCR beta sequencing was used to judge whether each TCR beta V gene segment behaved as functional or pseudogenic. Among the roughly 400 genotyped donors, around 81% belonged to the genetic ancestry cluster associated with self-reported Caucasian donors. The study was designed to test whether signatures of past pathogen exposure could be identified by cataloging public T cell receptors. To predict cytomegalovirus infection status, the study brought together high-throughput TCR immunosequencing, statistical association of individual TCRs with disease status, and machine learning. Because of strong linkage in the cohort, four to six DR-DQ haplotypes were treated as single units for association and clustering. Donor age, sex, ethnicity and CMV serostatus were compiled together with the repertoire data. A later analysis re-analyzed previously published TCR beta repertoires from hundreds of donors and added high-resolution HLA genotyping to study TCR occurrence patterns. An early release that covered approximately 600 HLA-typed donors contained approximately 320 gigabases of sequencing data and 85 million to 100 million unique TCR sequences. Besides the first cohort of 500 to 700 subjects, a separate validation cohort made up of 120 different subjects was used. The T cell repertoires of 670 or so subjects were profiled by immunosequencing and related to cytomegalovirus serostatus. Across some 400 genotyped donors of the cohort, an average of roughly 200,000 unique TCR beta nucleotide sequences per donor were sequenced, and approximately 17% of those sequences were non-productive. Class I and class II HLA loci were covered by the typing at four-digit resolution. Every repertoire in the discovery cohort had been generated on one and the same sequencing platform. What the research found in general, with its limitations: V-gene and J-gene trimming of TCR beta chains was associated with a missense DCLRE1C variant in a later genetic analysis, and the association was replicated in an independent cohort. An earlier analysis of approximately 590 of the donors showed that most TCR beta V segments appeared in productive rearrangements either about 87% or about 30% of the time, which broadly matched IMGT annotations. A cluster of highly shared sequence variants was judged likely to represent a technical artifact of the sequencing pipeline. For the cohort, immune exposure information was limited to CMV serostatus. The classifier was reported to diagnose cytomegalovirus status with high specificity and sensitivity in both the original and validation cohorts. The study gave a list of around 170 TCR beta chains associated with cytomegalovirus. A further reported finding was that TCR beta sequences accurately predicted the HLA-A and HLA-B alleles for most subjects in the first cohort. In vitro tests confirmed that a few of the cytomegalovirus-associated TCR beta chains recognize cytomegalovirus antigens. Across donors, most TCR sequences were observed very rarely, whereas some public TCRs were present in many individuals. Compared with equally common non-associated chains, HLA-associated TCR beta chains in a later analysis were more clonally expanded and had lower generation probabilities. When HLA alleles, especially DR and DQ, strongly co-occurred, attributing TCR associations to individual alleles was difficult. Several of the top co-occurrence clusters appeared to be linked to parvovirus B19, influenza, CMV and Epstein-Barr virus, according to a later analysis. A later analysis associated 15,000 to 20,000 TCR beta sequences with specific HLA alleles at a false discovery rate of 0.05. Roughly uniform sequencing depth across donors was assumed in presence/absence analyses, although this assumption may not hold. Because counts were too low, roughly 17 rarely observed V segments, including chromosome 9 orphons, were left out of the earlier analysis of over 550 of the donors. According to a later analysis, most CMV-associated TCR beta chains appeared to be HLA-restricted, and the HLA associations seemed to be driven largely by CMV exposure. Because the 87-base-pair reads could not distinguish some IMGT-functional V segments, including TRBV6-2 and TRBV6-3, those segments were excluded. According to a later analysis, TCR association rates differed among HLA loci, with DRB1 alleles showing the most associated TCRs and HLA-C alleles showing the fewest. Correlated functional status among segregating V segments might be attributable to linkage disequilibrium, but an unknown experimental factor could not be ruled out. It was suggested by the authors that the approach could potentially be generalized to other disease states and immunological phenotypes. The cohort was sequenced for TCR beta chains only, and without alpha or paired-chain data the features that could be detected were limited. HLA typing was unavailable for some donors at each locus, so association tests used only the typed subset. Compared with the approximately 720-donor mean, donors in an Asian-associated ancestry cluster had fewer N-insertions in productive TCRs, according to a later genetic analysis.

CDR1 SEHNR and CDR2 FQNEAQ were looked up in the germline V gene (reference sequence). The CDR3 has 15 amino acids, counting the end cysteine and phenylalanine. CDR3 DNA only is kept here, 45 bases in frame from base 1. Trimming removed 5 bases from V and 0 bases from J; the gene matches leave 3 bases unexplained. The cohort comprised around 690 healthy bone marrow donors. All cohort members were sampled while nominally healthy, although unrecorded immune exposures were likely present. The donor tested CMV seropositive, placing the donor among the 289 seropositive members of the cohort. Each donor provided a peripheral blood sample, and peripheral blood mononuclear cells were used for TCR beta sequencing. Genomic DNA was extracted from the blood cell samples with the Qiagen DNeasy Blood Extraction Kit.

Sequencing input: PBMCs. The sequence was collected from a woman aged 40 to 50 in good health and CMV-seropositive. The chain couples TRBV7-9 to TRBJ2-3; 9 junctional bases match TRBD2. The CDR3 region has the sequence CASSASGVSTDTQYF. The base sequence is TGTGCCAGCAGCGCTAGCGGGGTTAGCACAGATACGCAGTATTTT.